This T cell receptor beta chain emerged from a study of cytomegalovirus exposure and HLA in healthy donors. The CDR3 runs 13 residues. Germline assignment: CDR1 SSHAT and CDR2 FNYEAQ (reference sequence). V lost 1 base to trimming and J lost 5 bases, with 9 bases between them. Points from the study as a whole: The study labeled more than 150 TCR beta chains cytomegalovirus-associated. Researchers reported in a later analysis that a missense DCLRE1C variant was tied to TCR beta V- and J-gene trimming.

Concerning this clone: What it recognizes is unknown.

Vbeta (60) and Jbeta (13) primers were used in the PCR. The protocol was immunoSEQ multiplex PCR, while the TCRdb copy is restricted to in-frame clones and leaves out a portion. The table includes about 150,000 clones, about three quarters detected once. V gene TRBV7-7 combines with J gene TRBJ2-7; possible D gene TRBD1, 6 bases. The sample taken for sequencing was PBMCs. The TCR comes from a man aged 18 to 29 in good health and CMV-seronegative. CDR3 amino acids: CASSLDPGDEQYF. As DNA, the CDR3 is TGTGCCAGCAGCTTAGATCCAGGGGACGAGCAGTACTTC.